What follows is one TCR beta chain and its context. The antigen remains unidentified. This sample is part of a study of OX40 agonist ivuxolimab in advanced cancers. Study overall: The diagnoses of dose-escalation patients were hepatocellular carcinoma, melanoma, renal cell or head and neck cancer. At around 81% male, the cohort had a mean age of 60 years, ranging from about 23 to 79. Checkpoint inhibitors had been given previously to under 50% of patients. Points from the study as a whole: Dosing at 0.1 to 3.0 mg/kg was accompanied by clonal expansion of CD4+ and CD8+ blood T cells by week 6.

Germline V gene sequence: CDR1 SGHKS, CDR2 YYEKEE (reference sequence). The CDR3 spans 13 residues. V was pared by 2 bases and J by 9 bases, with 12 bases between. Assay: immunoSEQ multiplex PCR; the TCRdb copy retains only in-frame clones and omits some. The sample has more than 65,000 clones, over 75% seen once. The sequence was collected from an adult with an advanced solid tumor such as melanoma, head and neck, liver or kidney cancer. The source material was CD4+ or CD8+ T cells sorted from blood, sampled in a trial of the OX40 agonist ivuxolimab. V and J are TRBV5-5 and TRBJ2-1; no clear D. As DNA, the CDR3 is TGTGCCAGCAGCTTTATGTGGGGTAGTGAGCAGTTCTTC. Translating gives CASSFMWGSEQFF.